This entry lists 16 T cell receptor beta chains sequenced from one sample in a study of blood T cell repertoires in COVID-19. Assay: immunoSEQ multiplex PCR; the TCRdb copy retains only in-frame clones and omits some. This sample has 200,000 or so clones, with around 83% found just once. The source material was peripheral blood. The origin of the receptors is a man aged 50-59 years who had recovered from COVID-19.

On this clone: The identical CDR3 is also encoded by other nucleotide sequences in the sample. CDR3 sequence (DNA): TGTGCCAGCAGGGGACAGGGGAGCGACGAGCAGTACTTC. As protein: CASRGQGSDEQYF. The chain uses TRBV28 and TRBJ2-7, with 10 bases lining up with TRBD1. V was clipped by 6 bases and J by 5 bases; unmatched bases: 4. CDR1 and CDR2 (germline): MDHEN, SYDVKM. The CDR3 has 13 residues.

The chain is built from TRBV10-1 and TRBJ2-7; 7 nucleotides align to TRBD1. The length of the CDR3 is 15 residues. The J segment lost 0 bases and the V segment lost 0 bases, leaving 2 bases of the junction unmatched. The germline V gene has CDR1 WNHNN and CDR2 SYGVQD (reference sequence). The CDR3 loop is CASSESTGFSYEQYF. CDR3 sequence (DNA): TGCGCCAGCAGTGAGTCGACAGGGTTCTCCTACGAGCAGTACTTC.

The chain couples TRBV11-2 to TRBJ2-1; D is unclear. The CDR3 has 15 amino acids. The ends were cut back, 1 base at V and 1 base at J, with 8 bases in the middle. Germline CDR1 is SGHAT and CDR2 is FQNNGV. The CDR3 is CASSLATVSYNEQFF. In DNA, the CDR3 is TGTGCCAGCAGCTTAGCTACCGTGTCCTACAATGAGCAGTTCTTC.

The chain couples TRBV11-3 to TRBJ2-1; no clear D gene. Trimming stripped 3 bases from V and 0 bases from J, with 9 bases between. Per germline, CDR1 SGHNT and CDR2 YENEEA. There are 15 residues in the CDR3. The CDR3 DNA sequence: TGTGCCAGCAGCTTTTTTGTCAGCTCCTACAATGAGCAGTTCTTC. Its protein is CASSFFVSSYNEQFF.

The V gene is TRBV27, the J gene TRBJ1-1; 11 bases line up with TRBD1. Germline V lookup: CDR1 MNHEY, CDR2 SMNVEV (reference sequence). With 4 bases clipped from V and 3 bases from J, the junction kept 7 bases outside the gene matches. This CDR3 is 16 amino acids long. Here the CDR3 DNA reads TGTGCCAGCAGTTCCGGACAGGGGGCGAAGGACACTGAAGCTTTCTTT. This gives the protein CASSSGQGAKDTEAFF.

CDR3 sequence (DNA): TGTGCCAGCAGAGGGCAGGGTAGAGAGACCCAGTACTTC. Protein sequence: CASRGQGRETQYF. The chain has TRBV27 and TRBJ2-5; TRBD1 might be the D (5 bases). CDR1 and CDR2 from the germline V gene are MNHEY and SMNVEV (reference sequence). Trimming pared 6 bases from V and 4 bases from J, leaving 12 bases between. The CDR3 is 13 amino acids.

The CDR3 nucleotides are TGTGCCAGCAGCTACGGATCTACTCCCCGTCTCAGGGCTTTCTTT. This encodes CASSYGSTPRLRAFF. This chain uses TRBV28 with TRBJ1-1; D is undetermined. Germline V lookup: CDR1 MDHEN, CDR2 SYDVKM. V was pared by 6 bases and J by 11 bases, with 25 bases between. The CDR3 has 15 residues.

This clone was observed a few times. The chain uses TRBV28 and TRBJ2-4; tentative D call: TRBD1 (6 bases). Germline V gene lookup returns CDR1 MDHEN and CDR2 SYDVKM. The CDR3 loop spans 15 amino acids. V lost 6 bases, J lost 2 bases, and 14 bases lay in between. CDR3 sequence (DNA): TGTGCCAGCAGGCCACCGAGGGGGACCAAAAACATTCAGTACTTC. Translated, it gives CASRPPRGTKNIQYF.

This clone was recorded only once. J is TRBJ2-2 and V is TRBV5-6; D is possibly TRBD1 (5 bases). Germline-derived CDR1 and CDR2 are SGHDT and YYEEEE. The CDR3 is made up of 15 amino acids. Trimming left V 6 bases short and J 4 bases short, with 16 bases between. Here the CDR3 DNA reads TGTGCCAGCATCAAAAGGGGTCGGAGCACCGGGGAGCTGTTTTTT. Protein: CASIKRGRSTGELFF.

The chain joins TRBV19 to TRBJ2-5; D is uncertain. This CDR3 is 13 amino acids long. Germline CDR1 reads LNHDA; CDR2 reads SQIVND (reference sequence). V was trimmed by 3 bases and J by 1 base, leaving 6 bases between them. The DNA for the CDR3 is TGTGCCAGTAGTATTGGTAGCCAAGAGACCCAGTACTTC. Translating it yields CASSIGSQETQYF.

The rearrangement uses TRBV5-1 and TRBJ1-3; possibly TRBD1 for D (6 bases). The V end was cut by 3 bases, the J end by 3 bases, with 10 bases between. The CDR3 loop spans 14 amino acids. Germline V gene lookup returns CDR1 SGHRS and CDR2 YFSETQ. The CDR3 spells CASSSGDLGNTIYF. The CDR3 DNA follows: TGCGCCAGCAGCTCAGGGGACCTTGGAAACACCATATATTTT.

Written as DNA, the CDR3 is TGTGCCAGCAGCGTAGCCGATCTAGCGGGAGCGCTCCAAGAGACCCAGTACTTC. It encodes CASSVADLAGALQETQYF. The V call is TRBV9, the J call TRBJ2-5; 10 nucleotides line up with TRBD2. Per germline, CDR1 SGDLS and CDR2 YYNGEE. This CDR3 region has 18 residues. V gave up 0 bases and J gave up 1 base; unmatched junction bases: 9.

This clone was seen just once. This rearrangement joins TRBV2 to TRBJ2-3, with 7 bases identical to TRBD2. Germline assignment: CDR1 SNHLY and CDR2 FYNNEI. J lost 7 bases, V lost 6 bases, and 7 bases had no gene match. This CDR3 is built from 13 residues. The CDR3 sequence is CASRGREVNTQYF. In DNA form, the CDR3 reads TGTGCCAGCAGAGGACGGGAGGTGAATACGCAGTATTTT.

This clone was detected a few times. The rearrangement uses TRBV30 and TRBJ2-1; a possible D gene is TRBD2 (5 bases). The CDR3 consists of 12 residues. Germline V gene lookup returns CDR1 GTSNPN and CDR2 SVGIG (reference sequence). V was cut by 4 bases and J by 7 bases, with 11 bases left in between. As DNA, the CDR3 is TGTGCCTGGACAGCGGTTGGGAATGAGCAGTTCTTC. Translation gives CAWTAVGNEQFF.

The V call is TRBV7-2, the J call TRBJ2-5, with TRBD1 matching 9 bases. The length of the CDR3 is 15 residues. Germline V gene data show CDR1 as SGHTA and CDR2 as FQGNSA. Trimming removed 5 bases from V and 7 bases from J; junction bases left unmatched: 11. The CDR3 spells CASSSTGTGIGTQYF. In DNA form, the CDR3 reads TGTGCCAGCAGCAGCACCGGGACAGGGATAGGGACCCAGTACTTC. Full variable domain (missing parts from reference TRBV7-2 and TRBJ2-5): GAGVSQSPSNKVTEKGKDVELRCDPISGHTALYWYRQSLGQGLEFLIYFQGNSAPDKSGLPSDRFSAERTGGSVSTLTIQRTQQEDSAVYLCASSSTGTGIGTQYFGPGTRLLVL.

V is TRBV5-1 and J is TRBJ2-7, with 7 bases identical to TRBD1. CDR3 length: 15 residues. Germline values: CDR1 SGHRS, CDR2 YFSETQ. V lost 4 bases, J lost 2 bases, and 9 bases stayed unmatched. The CDR3 DNA reads TGCGCCAGCAGCGTAACAGGGGAAGGGGCCTACGAGCAGTACTTC. It yields the protein CASSVTGEGAYEQYF.